The entry that follows covers one T cell receptor (beta chain) sequence. The antigen is not known. The source of the sample is a study of OX40 agonist ivuxolimab in advanced cancers. Study details: Every patient in dose escalation had hepatocellular carcinoma, melanoma, renal cell or head and neck cancer. The dose-escalation cohort was over 65% male, with a mean age of 60 years, ranging about 23 to 90. Study findings and constraints: Expanded clones were, on average, more numerous in CD8+ T cells than in CD4+. Among the least clonally expanded were partial responders at 0.1-3.0 mg/kg.

Here immunoSEQ multiplex PCR was the method, and the copy in TCRdb shows in-frame clones only, minus some. The sample lists about 47,000 clones, approximately 80% occurring once. The receptor was derived from an adult with an advanced solid tumor such as melanoma, head and neck, liver or kidney cancer. Sequencing was performed on CD4+ or CD8+ T cells sorted from blood, taken in a trial of the OX40 agonist ivuxolimab.

The DNA for the CDR3 is TGTGCCAGCACCGCCCTTCCGGGACACCCTCGGGATACGCAGTATTTT. As protein: CASTALPGHPRDTQYF. The J gene is TRBJ2-3, the V gene TRBV2, with a possible D match to TRBD1 (6 bases). CDR3 length: 16 amino acids. V was clipped by 7 bases and J by 6 bases, with 23 bases between them. The germline V gene encodes CDR1 SNHLY and CDR2 FYNNEI.